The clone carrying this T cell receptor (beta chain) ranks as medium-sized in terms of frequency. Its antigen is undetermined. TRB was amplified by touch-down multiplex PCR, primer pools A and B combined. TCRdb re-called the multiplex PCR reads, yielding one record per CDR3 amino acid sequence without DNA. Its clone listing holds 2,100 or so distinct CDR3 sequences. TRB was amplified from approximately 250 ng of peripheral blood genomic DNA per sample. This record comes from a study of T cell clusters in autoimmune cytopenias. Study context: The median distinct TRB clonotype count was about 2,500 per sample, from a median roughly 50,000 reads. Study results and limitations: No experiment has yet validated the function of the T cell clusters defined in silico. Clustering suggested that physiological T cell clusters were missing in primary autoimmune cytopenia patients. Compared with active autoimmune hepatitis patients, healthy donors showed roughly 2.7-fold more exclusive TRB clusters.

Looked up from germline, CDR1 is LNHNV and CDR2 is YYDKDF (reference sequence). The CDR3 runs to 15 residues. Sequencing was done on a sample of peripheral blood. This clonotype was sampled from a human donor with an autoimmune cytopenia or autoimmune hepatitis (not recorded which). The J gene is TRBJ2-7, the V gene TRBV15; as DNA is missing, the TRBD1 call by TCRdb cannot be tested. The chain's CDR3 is CATSSLGQINYEQYF.